The 22 T cell receptor gamma chains in this list originate from one sample, sequenced in a study of Vδ1+ human thymocytes. Study results and caveats: In the thymus, TRG and TRD repertoires looked highly polyclonal with Gaussian CDR3 lengths.

The template was reverse-transcribed extracted RNA. The CDR3 regions were amplified by multiplex PCR from V-gene primers to a constant-region primer. TCRdb re-processed the multiplex PCR reads using CATT. The sample lists 8,700 or so gamma-chain clones, 45% to 65% occurring once. Their cognate antigens are unknown. Sequenced: Vdelta1+ gamma-delta thymocytes from the thymus. Subset in this sample: FACS-sorted CD3+ TCRalphabeta- TCRVdelta1+ TCRVdelta2- thymocytes. Receptors were obtained from a girl in the first two years of life who had congenital heart surgery.

The chain is built from TRGV9 and TRGJ1 or TRGJ2. TCRdb offers no J gene call, so here the DNA was matched to germline to obtain one. CDR3 size: 15 residues. The ends lost 0 bases at V and 2 bases at J; junction bases unmatched: 7. The germline CDR1 and CDR2 sequences are GITISATS and ISYDGTV (reference sequence). CDR3 coding DNA: TGTGCCTTGTGGGAGGTGCGGGGGCATTATTATAAGAAACTCTTT. It codes for CALWEVRGHYYKKLF.

V usage is TRGV3 and J usage is TRGJP2. TCRdb offers no J gene call, so here the DNA was matched to germline to obtain one. CDR1 and CDR2 (germline): VTNTFY, YDVSTARD (reference sequence). The CDR3 length is 15 residues. V lost 6 bases to trimming and J lost 1 base; unmatched junction nucleotides: 8. DNA of the CDR3: TGTGCCACCTGGAGATTGTGTAGTAGTGATTGGATCAAGACGTTT. Its translation is CATWRLCSSDWIKTF.

Details on this clone: The sample contains more than one DNA sequence encoding this CDR3. This chain uses TRGV4 with TRGJ1 or TRGJ2. TCRdb lists no J gene, so it was determined here by aligning the DNA to germline. V was pared by 2 bases and J by 4 bases, with 2 bases of the junction left unmatched. This CDR3 contains 12 residues. Germline CDR1 EGSTGY, CDR2 YDSYTSSV. The CDR3 is CATWDVYYKKLF. In nucleotides, the CDR3 is TGTGCCACCTGGGATGTGTATTATAAGAAACTCTTT.

The chain is built from TRGV3 and TRGJ1 or TRGJ2. The J gene, left out of TCRdb, was set here by checking the DNA against germline. Germline lookup yields CDR1 VTNTFY and CDR2 YDVSTARD (reference sequence). V lost 6 bases to trimming and J lost 11 bases; unmatched junction nucleotides: 10. This CDR3 is built from 11 residues. CDR3 region: CATWSELEKLF. In DNA form, the CDR3 reads TGTGCCACCTGGTCTGAGTTGGAGAAACTCTTT.

The chain joins TRGV4 to TRGJ1 or TRGJ2. In the absence of a J gene in TCRdb, the DNA was matched to germline to assign it here. Germline CDR1 reads EGSTGY; CDR2 reads YDSYTSSV. The ends lost 2 bases at V and 1 base at J; junction bases unmatched: 11. The CDR3 consists of 16 residues. CDR3 sequence reads: CATWDARDNNYYKKLF. CDR3 nucleotide sequence: TGTGCCACCTGGGATGCCCGAGATAATAATTATTATAAGAAACTCTTT.

The chain is built from TRGV5 and TRGJ1 or TRGJ2. TCRdb supplies no J gene; here it was assigned by aligning the nucleotide sequence to germline. The V and J ends lost 0 bases and 1 base, in that order; junction bases with no gene match: 6. Germline CDR1 and CDR2: VINAFY and YDVSNSKD. The CDR3 is 15 residues long. The CDR3 DNA sequence: TGTGCCACCTGGGACAGGCAGGGAAATTATTATAAGAAACTCTTT. Residues: CATWDRQGNYYKKLF.

V gene TRGV4 combines with J gene TRGJ1 or TRGJ2. The J gene was not available in TCRdb and was assigned here by matching the DNA to germline segments. The CDR3 covers 12 residues. Germline CDR1 is EGSTGY and CDR2 is YDSYTSSV. J gave up 4 bases and V 3 bases, and 3 bases lay outside the gene matches. The CDR3 protein is CATWDHYYKKLF. The CDR3 DNA is TGTGCCACCTGGGATCACTATTATAAGAAACTCTTT.

This clone occurred a few times. The chain combines TRGV3 with TRGJ1 or TRGJ2. The J gene, missing from TCRdb, was assigned here through DNA to germline matching. V shed 0 bases and J 10 bases; nucleotides not matched to a gene: 9. This CDR3 is 13 amino acids long. Germline CDR1 is VTNTFY and CDR2 is YDVSTARD (reference sequence). CDR3 coding DNA: TGTGCCACCTGGGACAGGCCGATGGTAAAGAAACTCTTT. It codes for CATWDRPMVKKLF.

V and J are TRGV4 and TRGJ1 or TRGJ2. Because TCRdb records no J gene, it was assigned here through a match of the DNA to germline. The CDR3 consists of 13 residues. The V and J ends lost 3 bases and 7 bases, in that order; junction bases with no gene match: 9. Per germline, CDR1 EGSTGY and CDR2 YDSYTSSV. DNA of the CDR3: TGTGCCACCTGGGATTCTCTATGGTATAAGAAACTCTTT. Encoded protein: CATWDSLWYKKLF.

This chain uses TRGV8 with TRGJ1 or TRGJ2. CDR3 length equals 13 residues. Germline CDR1 VENAVY, CDR2 YDSYNSRV. V lost 6 bases to trimming and J lost 5 bases; unmatched junction nucleotides: 10. The chain's CDR3 is CATWLHGDYKKLF. The CDR3 DNA follows: TGTGCCACCTGGCTACACGGCGATTATAAGAAACTCTTT.

The chain combines TRGV9 with TRGJ1 or TRGJ2. Germline loops: CDR1 GITISATS, CDR2 ISYDGTV (reference sequence). Trimming removed 6 bases from V and 2 bases from J; junction bases left unmatched: 7. The CDR3 is made up of 13 amino acids. CDR3 nucleotides: TGTGCCTTGTGGCACCCACATTATTATAAGAAACTCTTT. Translation gives CALWHPHYYKKLF.

This clone occurred a few times. The chain is built from TRGV9 and TRGJ1 or TRGJ2. TCRdb lists no J gene, so it was determined here by aligning the DNA to germline. The CDR3 consists of 15 residues. The V and J ends lost 0 bases and 4 bases, in that order; junction bases with no gene match: 9. The germline CDR1 and CDR2 sequences are GITISATS and ISYDGTV (reference sequence). CDR3 sequence reads: CALWEVHIRYYKKLF. In nucleotides, the CDR3 is TGTGCCTTGTGGGAGGTGCATATTCGGTATTATAAGAAACTCTTT.

In its sample, this clone was seen a few times. This specimen includes other DNA sequences encoding the same CDR3. The chain has TRGV3 and TRGJ1 or TRGJ2. No J gene was available from TCRdb, and it was assigned here by a germline match of the DNA. The CDR3 length is 13 residues. V lost 3 bases, J lost 3 bases, and 5 bases stayed unmatched. Germline V gene data show CDR1 as VTNTFY and CDR2 as YDVSTARD (reference sequence). Written as DNA, the CDR3 is TGTGCCACCTGGGACCGATGTTATTATAAGAAACTCTTT. Amino acids: CATWDRCYYKKLF.

The count of this clone is one. The V call is TRGV8, the J call TRGJ1 or TRGJ2. Matching the DNA to germline supplied the J gene, which TCRdb does not give. From germline, CDR1 is VENAVY and CDR2 YDSYNSRV. The CDR3 has 12 amino acids. The J segment lost 9 bases and the V segment lost 2 bases, leaving 7 bases of the junction unmatched. The CDR3 coding sequence is TGTGCCACCTGGGATATCGTCCCTAAGAAACTCTTT. It is translated as CATWDIVPKKLF.

V gene TRGV2 combines with J gene TRGJ1 or TRGJ2. The J gene is absent in TCRdb and was assigned here via DNA matching to germline. Trimming cost V 0 bases and J 12 bases; bases outside gene matches: 11. This CDR3 region has 13 residues. Germline V gene lookup returns CDR1 EGSNGY and CDR2 YDSYNSKV. The DNA for the CDR3 is TGTGCCACCTGGGACGGGCGATCTCTCTGGAAACTCTTT. It is translated as CATWDGRSLWKLF.

To note about this clone: The junction and the germline gene differ at one end; a read error may be behind it. The chain carries TRGV3 and TRGJ1 or TRGJ2. TCRdb does not report a J gene; here it was assigned by matching the DNA to germline references. Germline V gene data show CDR1 as VTNTFY and CDR2 as YDVSTARD (reference sequence). CDR3 length: 13 residues. CDR3 DNA: TGTGCCACCTGGGGCAGGCCCGGTTCGAAGAAACTCTTT. Its protein product is CATWGRPGSKKLF.

This rearrangement joins TRGV4 to TRGJ1 or TRGJ2. TCRdb leaves out the J gene; it was filled in here by matching the DNA to germline. Germline assignment: CDR1 EGSTGY and CDR2 YDSYTSSV. The trim removed 4 bases at V and 3 bases at J, leaving 9 bases unmatched. This CDR3 comprises 14 residues. The CDR3 DNA sequence: TGTGCCACCTGGGACGGGCGGAGTTATTATAAGAAACTCTTT. Translating gives CATWDGRSYYKKLF.

V is TRGV2 and J is TRGJ1 or TRGJ2. No J gene was available from TCRdb, and it was assigned here by a germline match of the DNA. Germline V gene data show CDR1 as EGSNGY and CDR2 as YDSYNSKV. V lost 2 bases, J lost 8 bases, and 6 bases stayed unmatched. The CDR3 contains 12 residues. CDR3 residues: CATWDESNKKLF. CDR3 nucleotides: TGTGCCACCTGGGACGAAAGCAATAAGAAACTCTTT.

The rearrangement uses TRGV2 and TRGJ1 or TRGJ2. The J gene is absent in TCRdb and was assigned here via DNA matching to germline. Looked up from germline, CDR1 is EGSNGY and CDR2 is YDSYNSKV. V was clipped by 3 bases and J by 4 bases; unmatched bases: 9. The CDR3 consists of 14 residues. CDR3: CATWDPPRYYKKLF. In DNA, the CDR3 is TGTGCCACCTGGGACCCACCGAGGTATTATAAGAAACTCTTT.

The chain has TRGV9 and TRGJ1 or TRGJ2. This CDR3 is 13 amino acids long. Trimming at V came to 0 bases and at J to 10 bases, leaving 9 bases not matched to a gene. Germline V gene data show CDR1 as GITISATS and CDR2 as ISYDGTV (reference sequence). Here the CDR3 DNA reads TGTGCCTTGTGGGAGGTGCTGGTTAGGAAGAAACTCTTT. Its translation: CALWEVLVRKKLF.

This clone has a handful of counts. The rearrangement links TRGV3 to TRGJ1 or TRGJ2. Since TCRdb gives no J gene, matching the DNA to germline was used here to assign it. Germline lookup yields CDR1 VTNTFY and CDR2 YDVSTARD (reference sequence). The CDR3 is made up of 13 amino acids. With V trimmed by 0 bases and J by 9 bases, 8 bases remained unmatched. The CDR3 region has the DNA TGTGCCACCTGGGACAGGCCGGCGGTTAAGAAACTCTTT. Its protein product is CATWDRPAVKKLF.

The chain has TRGV4 and TRGJ1 or TRGJ2. Losses at the gene ends were 0 bases for V and 15 bases for J; bases not matched to a gene: 8. Per the germline V gene, CDR1 is EGSTGY and CDR2 is YDSYTSSV. This CDR3 region has 11 residues. The CDR3 loop reads CATWDGLFPLF. The CDR3 nucleotides are TGTGCCACCTGGGATGGGCTTTTTCCACTCTTT.